What follows is one TCR beta chain and its context. RNA totalling roughly 0.45 to 1 ug underwent reverse transcription with random hexamers. A single record per CDR3 protein comes from TCRdb applying MiXCR to the immunoSEQ multiplex PCR reads. The table records some 130,000 distinct CDR3 sequences, approximately 79% of them present only once. While CD8+ and CD4+ T cells were isolated negatively, TEMRA cells were enriched by FACS. This record belongs to a study of CD8 T cells in Susac syndrome. The sequence was obtained from a human donor with multiple sclerosis. Sample: CD8+ T cells from PBMCs.

The CDR3 is CASSFPSGEQYF. CDR3 DNA: TGTGCCAGCAGTTTCCCCTCCGGCGAGCAGTACTTC. The V call is TRBV27, the J call TRBJ2-7; D is ambiguous. Germline loops: CDR1 MNHEY, CDR2 SMNVEV (reference sequence). V lost 3 bases, J lost 6 bases, and 9 bases lay in between. The CDR3 consists of 12 residues.